The 18 T cell receptor beta chains below come from one sample, sequenced in a study of blood T cell repertoires in COVID-19. Sequenced by immunoSEQ multiplex PCR; TCRdb stores in-frame clones only, minus some. The sample carries some 99,000 clones, 81% recorded once. Sequencing used peripheral blood. The receptors were gathered from a woman aged 80 or older with acute or convalescent COVID-19.

The chain combines TRBV6-2 or TRBV6-3 with TRBJ1-5, with TRBD1 identical over 9 bases. Per germline, CDR1 MNHEY and CDR2 SVGEGT. After removal of 0 bases from V and 7 bases from J, the junction contained 7 bases not matched to a gene. The CDR3 runs 16 residues. The CDR3 loop reads CASSYSRRQGGQPQHF. DNA for the CDR3: TGTGCCAGCAGTTACTCTCGTAGACAGGGGGGACAGCCCCAGCATTTT.

The rearrangement uses TRBV4-3 and TRBJ2-1; 13 positions match TRBD2. CDR1 and CDR2 (germline): LGHNA, YSLEER. Unmatched junction bases numbered 6, after V lost 4 bases and J lost 3 bases. CDR3 size: 17 residues. DNA for the CDR3: TGCGCCAGCAGCCCGATGGGACTAGCGGGGATCTACAATGAGCAGTTCTTC. Encoded protein: CASSPMGLAGIYNEQFF.

The chain is built from TRBV5-6 and TRBJ2-2, with 10 bases that match TRBD1. V lost 3 bases to trimming and J lost 6 bases; unmatched junction nucleotides: 5. Germline CDR1 and CDR2: SGHDT and YYEEEE. This CDR3 is 15 amino acids long. CDR3 in amino acids: CASSYGTGAAGELFF. The CDR3 bases are TGTGCCAGCAGCTACGGGACAGGGGCGGCCGGGGAGCTGTTTTTT.

This rearrangement joins TRBV28 to TRBJ2-5; D not certain. This CDR3 is 14 amino acids long. CDR1 is MDHEN, CDR2 SYDVKM, per germline. V was shortened by 3 bases and J by 4 bases, with 12 bases between the two germline ends. The CDR3, as DNA: TGTGCCAGCAGTTTGGAGATCTTGAGAGAGACCCAGTACTTC. This codes for CASSLEILRETQYF.

The chain couples TRBV19 to TRBJ2-7, with 9 bases lining up with TRBD1. The CDR3 contains 15 residues. V shed 3 bases, J shed 4 bases, and the junction held 7 bases outside the gene matches. Germline V gives CDR1 LNHDA, CDR2 SQIVND (reference sequence). CDR3 sequence reads: CASSITGGSFYEQYF. In DNA form, the CDR3 reads TGTGCCAGTAGTATTACAGGGGGCTCGTTTTACGAGCAGTACTTC.

V gene TRBV7-2 combines with J gene TRBJ1-3; 11 bases are shared with TRBD1. The length of the CDR3 is 16 residues. The germline V gene encodes CDR1 SGHTA and CDR2 FQGNSA. The V gene end was trimmed by 5 bases and the J gene end by 2 bases; junction bases not matched to a gene: 5. The CDR3 loop is CASSRDRGLPGNTIYF. The DNA of the CDR3 is TGTGCCAGCAGCCGGGACAGGGGGTTGCCTGGAAACACCATATATTTT.

This clone has just one count. The chain links TRBV7-2 to TRBJ1-2; D may be TRBD1 (5 bases). Trimming cost V 4 bases and J 8 bases, with 23 bases left between them. The CDR3 has 16 residues. Germline-derived CDR1 and CDR2 are SGHTA and FQGNSA. This chain's CDR3 is CASSSNPGARTGGYTF. CDR3 nucleotide sequence: TGTGCCAGCAGCTCCAACCCTGGGGCCCGAACTGGCGGCTACACCTTC.

This sequence joins TRBV18 and TRBJ2-5; tentative D call: TRBD1 (6 bases). CDR1 and CDR2 from the germline V gene are KGHSH and LQKENI. V lost 3 bases and J lost 8, with 16 bases in between. This CDR3 spans 14 amino acids. The CDR3 DNA reads TGTGCCAGCTCACCGCTCCGGGACACCCACACCCAGTACTTC. Translation: CASSPLRDTHTQYF.

The rearrangement joins TRBV12-2 to TRBJ1-2; the table gives TRBD1 as D, unverified against the DNA. TRBV12-2 is reported as a pseudogene. This CDR3 has 16 residues. The CDR3 DNA follows: TGTGCAAGTCGCTTAGACAGGGGGCTCTGTAACTATGGCTACACCTTC. It translates to CASRLDRGLCNYGYTF.

This clone has a single count. The chain couples TRBV5-1 to TRBJ1-1; 8 bases map to TRBD1. The CDR3 runs 15 residues. J was trimmed by 2 bases and V by 6 bases; bases with no gene match: 9. Germline assignment: CDR1 SGHRS and CDR2 YFSETQ. This CDR3 reads CASIPGGNGNTEAFF. DNA for the CDR3: TGCGCCAGCATACCAGGGGGCAACGGAAACACTGAAGCTTTCTTT.

The V call is TRBV6-1, the J call TRBJ2-7, with TRBD1 matching over 8 bases. This CDR3 is built from 18 residues. After removal of 1 base from V and 2 bases from J, the junction contained 13 bases not matched to a gene. Germline assignment: CDR1 MNHNS and CDR2 SASEGT. Written as DNA, the CDR3 is TGTGCCAGCAGTGAAGACAGGGGGTGGAGGGTGAGGACCTACGAGCAGTACTTC. Amino acids: CASSEDRGWRVRTYEQYF.

The chain couples TRBV30 to TRBJ2-7, with 9 positions matching TRBD2. Unmatched junction bases numbered 8, after V lost 2 bases and J lost 0 bases. Germline assignment: CDR1 GTSNPN and CDR2 SVGIG (reference sequence). This CDR3 is built from 16 residues. CDR3 loop: CAWSQRGASSSYEQYF. DNA of the CDR3: TGTGCCTGGAGTCAGCGGGGGGCCTCGAGCTCCTACGAGCAGTACTTC. Full variable domain (remainder filled in from reference TRBV30 and TRBJ2-7): SQTIHQWPATLVQPVGSPLSLECTVEGTSNPNLYWYRQAAGRGLQLLFYSVGIGQISSEVPQNLSASRPQDRQFILSSKKLLLSDSGFYLCAWSQRGASSSYEQYFGPGTRLTVT.

This clone is a singleton in its sample. The DNA for the CDR3 is TGTGCCAGCTCACCGGGGCGGGAGAGCACCGGGGAGCTGTTTTTT. Residues: CASSPGRESTGELFF. The chain recombines TRBV18 with TRBJ2-2; 7 bases agree with TRBD2. Trimming cost V 3 bases and J 4 bases; bases outside gene matches: 5. Germline V gives CDR1 KGHSH, CDR2 LQKENI. This CDR3 is built from 15 residues.

The chain has TRBV4-1 and TRBJ1-1; D not resolved. V shed 3 bases and J shed 1 base, with 12 bases lying between them. This CDR3 has 15 residues. CDR1 and CDR2 (germline): MGHRA, YSYEKL. The CDR3 loop reads CASSQNGNSNTEAFF. Written as DNA, the CDR3 is TGCGCCAGCAGCCAGAACGGGAACTCGAACACTGAAGCTTTCTTT.

CDR3 sequence: CATNQGAWTGELFF. The CDR3 nucleotides read TGTGCCACCAATCAGGGGGCTTGGACCGGGGAGCTGTTTTTT. The chain recombines TRBV24-1 with TRBJ2-2; 8 bases map to TRBD1. Germline lookup yields CDR1 KGHDR and CDR2 SFDVKD. Trimming removed 8 bases from V and 5 bases from J; junction bases left unmatched: 6. The CDR3 loop spans 14 amino acids.

The chain carries TRBV19 and TRBJ2-5; TRBD1 matches at 7 bases. The germline CDR1 and CDR2 sequences are LNHDA and SQIVND (reference sequence). Germline trimming cut 4 bases from V and 0 bases from J; bases unmatched to any gene: 2. The CDR3 contains 14 residues. The CDR3: CASSTQGYQETQYF. The CDR3 DNA reads TGTGCCAGTAGTACACAGGGGTACCAAGAGACCCAGTACTTC.

This clone was observed a single time. The V gene is TRBV15, the J gene TRBJ1-5; 7 bases line up with TRBD1. Germline CDR1 LNHNV, CDR2 YYDKDF (reference sequence). The CDR3 covers 17 residues. The ends lost 3 bases at V and 0 bases at J; junction bases unmatched: 8. The DNA for the CDR3 is TGTGCCACCAGCAGTGGTGCCTACAGGGGTAGCAATCAGCCCCAGCATTTT. Its translation: CATSSGAYRGSNQPQHF.

This clone occurred a few times. The chain combines TRBV5-5 with TRBJ2-7; D remains unclear. The CDR3 totals 15 residues. The V gene lost 0 bases and the J gene lost 3 bases, with 13 bases spanning the gap. Germline assignment: CDR1 SGHKS and CDR2 YYEKEE (reference sequence). The CDR3 region is CASSLAPTEYYEQYV. CDR3 bases: TGTGCCAGCAGCTTGGCCCCCACAGAATACTACGAGCAGTACGTC.